The next 24 T cell receptor beta chains were all read from a single sample in a study of Graves' ophthalmopathy and Graves' hyperthyroidism. The authors amplified TCR beta CDR3 regions, and they did so from RNA transcripts for repertoire sequencing. An initial RT-PCR round employing HTBI primers preceded a second-round multiplex PCR. MiXCR was run by TCRdb on the multiplex PCR reads, yielding one entry per CDR3 protein. Of around 660,000 distinct CDR3 sequences in the sample, 35% to 45% are singletons; the top ten hold 2.5% to 3.5%. Source material: peripheral blood. The receptors were gathered from an adult man with Graves' ophthalmopathy.

The chain combines TRBV10-3 with TRBJ1-5, with D perhaps TRBD1 (6 bases). This CDR3 is 15 amino acids long. V lost 3 bases to trimming and J lost 4 bases, with 13 bases between them. The germline gives CDR1 ENHRY, CDR2 SYGVKD. The CDR3 DNA is TGTGCCATCAGTGATGGGGGGCAGGGTAATCAGCCCCAGCATTTT. Translated, it gives CAISDGGQGNQPQHF.

The chain recombines TRBV5-5 with TRBJ2-1; no definite D call. Germline-derived CDR1 and CDR2 are SGHKS and YYEKEE (reference sequence). CDR3 length: 13 residues. V lost 9 bases to trimming and J lost 4 bases, with 14 bases between them. DNA for the CDR3: TGTGCCACGTCCCAGTCCTCGTACAATGAGCAGTTCTTC. Translated, it gives CATSQSSYNEQFF.

This clonotype was observed many times. The chain links TRBV6-5 to TRBJ2-6; 8 bases map to TRBD2. Germline-derived CDR1 and CDR2 are MNHEY and SVGAGI. With V trimmed by 0 bases and J by 1 base, 5 bases remained unmatched. The CDR3 has 18 residues. CDR3 DNA: TGTGCCAGCAGTTACTCCGGGACTAGGAGGTCTGGGGCCAACGTCCTGACTTTC. Amino acids: CASSYSGTRRSGANVLTF.

This chain connects TRBV29-1 to TRBJ2-7; D might be TRBD2 (8 bases). Deletions cut 4 bases from V and 1 base from J, with 20 bases between. Germline CDR1 and CDR2: SQVTM and ANQGSEA. The CDR3 has 16 amino acids. The chain's CDR3 is CSVGPLSGDSSYEQYF. The CDR3 DNA reads TGCAGCGTTGGACCACTTAGCGGGGACAGTTCCTACGAGCAGTACTTC.

In this sample, this clonotype turned up many times. This rearrangement joins TRBV7-2 to TRBJ2-7, with TRBD1 identical over 7 bases. Trimming removed 4 bases from V and 3 bases from J; junction bases left unmatched: 6. The CDR3 contains 14 residues. CDR1 is SGHTA, CDR2 FQGNSA, per germline. Here the CDR3 reads CASSSRQGNYEQYF. CDR3 coding DNA: TGTGCCAGCAGCTCCCGACAGGGAAACTACGAGCAGTACTTC.

This clonotype was seen at least ten times. The chain employs TRBV9 and TRBJ2-5, with 7 positions matching TRBD1. There are 16 residues in the CDR3. Germline CDR1 SGDLS, CDR2 YYNGEE. V dropped 0 bases and J dropped 9; count of bases not matched to a gene: 14. CDR3 residues: CASSVGKGTARSAQYF. The CDR3, as DNA: TGTGCCAGCAGCGTAGGGAAGGGGACAGCCAGGTCAGCCCAGTACTTC. Full variable domain (rest looked up from reference TRBV9 and TRBJ2-5): DSGVTQTPKHLITATGQRVTLRCSPRSGDLSVYWYQQSLDQGLQFLIQYYNGEERAKGNILERFSAQQFPDLHSELNLSSLELGDSALYFCASSVGKGTARSAQYFGPGTRLLVL.

CDR3 sequence (DNA): TGCAGCTCCGGGGATAGGGCTTTCTTT. Its translation: CSSGDRAFF. The chain is built from TRBV29-1 and TRBJ1-1; D is unresolved. This CDR3 has 9 amino acids. Per germline, CDR1 SQVTM and CDR2 ANQGSEA. V was cut by 8 bases and J by 11 bases, with 12 bases left in between.

Details on this clonotype: This sequence may be a read error, since a much larger clone differs from it by one base. Without the conserved terminal phenylalanine or tryptophan, this CDR3 likely stems from a read error. V and J are TRBV13 and TRBJ2-7; the match to TRBD2 covers 8 bases. V was pared by 4 bases and J by 3 bases, with 11 bases of the junction left unmatched. There are 16 residues in the CDR3. Per germline, CDR1 PRHDT and CDR2 FYEKMQ (reference sequence). The CDR3 DNA reads as TGTGCCAGCAGCTCTATTCGGGACGGGAGGGACTACGAGCAGTACTGC. Amino acid sequence: CASSSIRDGRDYEQYC.

The chain combines TRBV5-5 with TRBJ2-5; 7 bases are a match to TRBD1. CDR3 size: 13 residues. The V and J ends lost 5 bases and 5 bases, in that order; junction bases with no gene match: 6. The V gene's germline CDR1 is SGHKS and CDR2 YYEKEE (reference sequence). The CDR3 sequence is CASRKTGPETQYF. CDR3 coding DNA: TGTGCCAGCAGGAAGACAGGGCCGGAGACCCAGTACTTC.

This clonotype was found many times. This chain links TRBV2 with TRBJ2-7; D is unresolved. CDR1 and CDR2 (germline): SNHLY, FYNNEI. The V end lost 1 base, the J end lost 2 bases, and 3 bases lay between the germline ends. The CDR3 length is 12 residues. The CDR3 spells CASSEEPYEQYF. The CDR3 DNA reads TGTGCCAGCAGTGAAGAGCCCTACGAGCAGTACTTC. Complete variable domain (other parts from reference TRBV2 and TRBJ2-7): EPEVTQTPSHQVTQMGQEVILRCVPISNHLYFYWYRQILGQKVEFLVSFYNNEISEKSEIFDDQFSVERPDGSNFTLKIRSTKLEDSAMYFCASSEEPYEQYFGPGTRLTVT.

This clonotype was observed many times. The chain uses TRBV10-3 and TRBJ2-7, with unresolved D. Trimming stripped 4 bases from V and 3 bases from J, with 13 bases between. The CDR3 consists of 14 residues. The germline gives CDR1 ENHRY, CDR2 SYGVKD. As DNA, the CDR3 is TGTGCCATCAGTGCCGACCTGGCAGTCTACGAGCAGTACTTC. Amino acids: CAISADLAVYEQYF.

This clonotype was seen ten or more times. The J gene is TRBJ1-1, the V gene TRBV7-3; D is unresolved. V gave up 3 bases and J gave up 11 bases, with 13 bases separating them. CDR1 is SGHTA, CDR2 FQGTGA, per germline. CDR3 length equals 12 residues. The CDR3 nucleotides are TGTGCCAGCAGCTTCTTAGATGGCGACGCTTTCTTT. Encoded protein: CASSFLDGDAFF.

The V and J genes are TRBV27 and TRBJ2-5; D is perhaps TRBD2 (7 bases). V lost 4 bases and J 5 bases, leaving 17 bases between the germline ends. There are 15 residues in the CDR3. CDR1 is MNHEY and CDR2 is SMNVEV in the germline V gene (reference sequence). The CDR3 region has the DNA TGTGCCAGCAGTTCGTGGGGGGGCGGGGGTGAGACCCAGTACTTC. Amino acid sequence: CASSSWGGGGETQYF.

About this clonotype: At one boundary the junction diverges from the germline segment, which might be a read error. This chain joins TRBV9 and TRBJ1-2; TRBD1 might be the D (6 bases). CDR1 and CDR2 (germline): SGDLS, YYNGEE. This CDR3 has 15 residues. CDR3 DNA: TGTGCCAGCAGCAACCTACAGGGCGGCAACTATGGCCACACCTTC. Protein sequence: CASSNLQGGNYGHTF.

The chain recombines TRBV6-1 with TRBJ1-5; weak D call: TRBD1 (5 bases). The V end lost 8 bases, the J end lost 0 bases, and 11 bases lay between the germline ends. The CDR3 extends over 14 amino acids. In germline, CDR1 is MNHNS, CDR2 SASEGT. CDR3: CASGGSFSNQPQHF. The CDR3 nucleotides are TGTGCCAGCGGGGGGTCCTTTAGCAATCAGCCCCAGCATTTT.

This chain connects TRBV29-1 to TRBJ1-2, with no clear D. Trimming pared 4 bases from V and 0 bases from J, leaving 12 bases between. This CDR3 contains 14 residues. The germline CDR1 and CDR2 sequences are SQVTM and ANQGSEA. CDR3: CSVAGIGANYGYTF. CDR3 nucleotide sequence: TGCAGCGTTGCGGGGATCGGGGCTAACTATGGCTACACCTTC.

This clonotype was picked up a small number of times. The J gene is TRBJ1-2, the V gene TRBV4-1, with a possible D match to TRBD1 (5 bases). Trimming pared 5 bases from V and 5 bases from J, leaving 24 bases between. This CDR3 has 17 residues. The germline CDR1 and CDR2 sequences are MGHRA and YSYEKL. CDR3 sequence (DNA): TGCGCCAGCAGCGAGAACTTGCGGGCTGGGGGAAGGTATGGCTACACCTTC. Amino acid sequence: CASSENLRAGGRYGYTF.

This chain uses TRBV10-3 with TRBJ1-1; D gene unclear. Trimming pared 0 bases from V and 1 base from J, leaving 6 bases between. The CDR3 is 14 amino acids. In germline, CDR1 is ENHRY, CDR2 SYGVKD. This chain's CDR3 is CAISESVGNTEAFF. The DNA for the CDR3 is TGTGCCATCAGTGAGTCTGTGGGGAACACTGAAGCTTTCTTT.

This clonotype came up many times. The V call is TRBV2, the J call TRBJ1-2; 8 nucleotides line up with TRBD1. V dropped 6 bases and J dropped 4; count of bases not matched to a gene: 10. Germline V CDR1 and CDR2: SNHLY, FYNNEI. The CDR3 totals 15 residues. CDR3: CASSPTGQGTYGYTF. The DNA of the CDR3 is TGTGCCAGCAGCCCCACAGGACAGGGAACCTATGGCTACACCTTC.

This clonotype was counted only a few times. CDR3: CASSQDRARVYEQYF. The CDR3 bases are TGCGCCAGCAGCCAAGATCGGGCGAGAGTCTACGAGCAGTACTTC. The rearrangement links TRBV4-1 to TRBJ2-7; D unclear. V lost 0 bases to trimming and J lost 3 bases, with 12 bases between them. In germline, CDR1 is MGHRA, CDR2 YSYEKL. The CDR3 length is 15 residues.

This chain uses TRBV7-2 with TRBJ2-5; a possible D gene is TRBD1 (6 bases). Germline assignment: CDR1 SGHTA and CDR2 FQGNSA. CDR3 length equals 16 residues. V was shortened by 3 bases and J by 5 bases, with 19 bases between the two germline ends. CDR3 protein: CASSLHQGSYYETQYF. CDR3 in DNA: TGTGCCAGCAGCTTGCACCAGGGGAGCTACTACGAGACCCAGTACTTC.

The chain combines TRBV10-3 with TRBJ2-6; possible D gene TRBD1, 6 bases. The CDR3 contains 15 residues. V gave up 10 bases and J gave up 0 bases, with 13 bases separating them. Germline loops: CDR1 ENHRY, CDR2 SYGVKD. In DNA form, the CDR3 reads TGTGCCAGCAGAGAACAGGGCTCTGGGGCCAACGTCCTGACTTTC. Encoded protein: CASREQGSGANVLTF.

Concerning this clonotype: A junction boundary mismatches the germline segment, possibly from a read error. The chain links TRBV11-2 to TRBJ1-1; 8 bases match TRBD1. The length of the CDR3 is 13 residues. Germline V gene sequence: CDR1 SGHAT, CDR2 FQNNGV. CDR3 loop: CASSLTGVTGAFF. The CDR3 nucleotides read TGTGCCAGCAGCTTGACAGGGGTCACTGGAGCTTTCTTT. Variable domain in full (rest from reference TRBV11-2 and TRBJ1-1): EAGVAQSPRYKIIEKRQSVAFWCNPISGHATLYWYQQILGQGPKLLIQFQNNGVVDDSQLPKDRFSAERLKGVDSTLKIQPAKLEDSAVYLCASSLTGVTGAFFGQGTRLTVV.

This clonotype was detected many times. The V gene is TRBV9, the J gene TRBJ1-1; possibly TRBD1 for D (6 bases). The CDR3 totals 13 residues. Trimming pared 2 bases from V and 1 base from J, leaving 6 bases between. Germline V gives CDR1 SGDLS, CDR2 YYNGEE. The CDR3 loop reads CASSVRGNTEAFF. CDR3 sequence (DNA): TGTGCCAGCAGCGTCAGGGGGAACACTGAAGCTTTCTTT.